The 8 T cell receptor beta chains presented below share a single source sample, sequenced in a study of T cells in Graves' hyperthyroidism and ophthalmopathy. The source material, RNA transcripts, was used to amplify TCR beta CDR3 regions. When the TCR CDR3 underwent first-round RT-PCR, the HTBI primer set was used. TCRdb itself ran the multiplex PCR reads through MiXCR, one entry per CDR3 protein. The sample has hundreds of thousands of distinct CDR3 sequences, around 24% seen once. The sequencing input was blood. The receptors shown here come from a woman in her thirties with Graves' ophthalmopathy.

Ten or more counts support this clonotype. The chain links TRBV20-1 to TRBJ2-7, with no clear D. The CDR3 runs to 10 residues. Trimming shortened V by 3 bases and J by 6 bases, and 6 bases separated the two germline ends. The germline V gene encodes CDR1 DFQATT and CDR2 SNEGSKA (reference sequence). DNA of the CDR3: TGCAGTGCTAGTCTCCGCGAGCAGTACTTC. It specifies CSASLREQYF.

The rearrangement uses TRBV20-1 and TRBJ2-5; 10 bases are a match to TRBD2. Germline V CDR1 and CDR2: DFQATT, SNEGSKA (reference sequence). This CDR3 contains 16 residues. V dropped 0 bases and J dropped 1; count of bases not matched to a gene: 5. CDR3 loop: CSARDRLAGSQETQYF. The CDR3 nucleotides are TGCAGTGCTAGAGATCGACTAGCGGGCAGCCAAGAGACCCAGTACTTC.

The chain has TRBV20-1 and TRBJ2-2; the match to TRBD1 covers 7 bases. CDR1 and CDR2 (germline): DFQATT, SNEGSKA (reference sequence). Trimming at V came to 7 bases and at J to 1 base, leaving 3 bases not matched to a gene. The CDR3 is 13 amino acids. CDR3 sequence reads: CSGRQGNTGELFF. DNA for the CDR3: TGCAGTGGGAGACAGGGGAACACCGGGGAGCTGTTTTTT.

The CDR3 region is CASRRTGRAYEQYF. The CDR3 DNA sequence: TGTGCCAGCCGGAGGACAGGGCGAGCCTACGAGCAGTACTTC. V gene TRBV12-3 or TRBV12-4 combines with J gene TRBJ2-7; 8 bases align to TRBD1. V lost 8 bases, J lost 2 bases, and 8 bases stayed unmatched. The CDR3 loop spans 14 amino acids.

This clonotype occurred a few times. The chain couples TRBV11-3 to TRBJ2-2; tentative D call: TRBD2 (6 bases). The germline V gene has CDR1 SGHNT and CDR2 YENEEA. The CDR3 loop spans 15 amino acids. The ends were cut back, 2 bases at V and 4 bases at J, with 11 bases in the middle. CDR3 DNA: TGTGCCAGCAGCTTATGGGGGGACGGCACCGGGGAGCTGTTTTTT. Residues: CASSLWGDGTGELFF.

The chain has TRBV4-1 and TRBJ2-7; possible D gene TRBD2, 5 bases. Germline assignment: CDR1 MGHRA and CDR2 YSYEKL. This CDR3 has 15 amino acids. V gave up 1 base and J gave up 5 bases, with 15 bases separating them. The CDR3 sequence is CASSQVERVGHEQYF. CDR3 nucleotide sequence: TGCGCCAGCAGCCAAGTCGAGAGGGTCGGCCACGAGCAGTACTTC.

The chain combines TRBV6-2 or TRBV6-3 with TRBJ2-7, with TRBD1 as a possible D gene (5 bases). The CDR3 is made up of 15 amino acids. Germline V gene data show CDR1 as MNHEY and CDR2 as SVGEGT. Deletions cut 6 bases from V and 0 bases from J, with 15 bases between. CDR3 bases: TGTGCCAGCAGAAACGCAGGGCAGGACTCCTACGAGCAGTACTTC. Its translation: CASRNAGQDSYEQYF.

The genes are TRBV7-3 and TRBJ2-7, with TRBD1 matching 8 bases. Unmatched junction bases numbered 10, after V lost 2 bases and J lost 7 bases. This CDR3 is built from 15 residues. CDR1 and CDR2 (germline): SGHTA, FQGTGA. This CDR3 reads CASSLQGAVGEEQYF. The CDR3 nucleotides read TGTGCCAGCAGCTTACAGGGGGCTGTAGGCGAAGAGCAGTACTTC.